These 4 T cell receptor beta chains came from one sample sequenced in a study of long-term antiretroviral therapy in people with HIV (dated by TCRdb to the early 2020s). Sequencing of the TRB variable region was done with the immunoSEQ hsTCRB v3.0 assay at survey level resolution. This is the immuneACCESS table as TCRdb keeps it, with only in-frame sequences that have V and J called. A part of the clones is gone; compared with another copy, unresolved V genes explain less than half, and the rest is unexplained. In all, the sample holds more than 25,000 clones, and more than 80% of those were seen once. Approximately 8.3% of the sample is in the top ten clones. Sample: unsorted PBMCs, taken 3.2 years before starting antiretroviral therapy. The receptors here all came from a man between 50 and 59 years old with HIV.

This clone was recorded once. V is TRBV5-6 and J is TRBJ1-4; TRBD1 matches at 8 bases. Losses at the gene ends were 4 bases for V and 7 bases for J; bases not matched to a gene: 15. Germline V gene data show CDR1 as SGHDT and CDR2 as YYEEEE. This CDR3 is 17 amino acids long. The DNA of the CDR3 is TGTGCCAGCAGCATGACCGGACAGGGCGGTACGGGTGAAAAACTGTTTTTT. The encoded protein is CASSMTGQGGTGEKLFF. The variable domain in full, completed from reference TRBV5-6 and TRBJ1-4, reads DAGVTQSPTHLIKTRGQQVTLRCSPKSGHDTVSWYQQALGQGPQFIFQYYEEEERQRGNFPDRFSGHQFPNYSSELNVNALLLGDSALYLCASSMTGQGGTGEKLFFGSGTQLSVL.

The rearrangement links TRBV5-6 to TRBJ2-5; D may be TRBD1 or TRBD2 (5 bases each). The CDR3 is 14 residues long. The V gene's germline CDR1 is SGHDT and CDR2 YYEEEE. Trimming pared 1 base from V and 2 bases from J, leaving 9 bases between. The CDR3 is CASSLSGGQETQYF. The CDR3, as DNA: TGTGCCAGCAGCTTGAGTGGGGGTCAAGAGACCCAGTACTTC.

This chain joins TRBV6-1 and TRBJ2-7; the D gene is possibly TRBD1 (6 bases). The V gene lost 5 bases and the J gene lost 3 bases, with 14 bases spanning the gap. CDR3 size: 14 residues. Germline-derived CDR1 and CDR2 are MNHNS and SASEGT. This chain's CDR3 is CASSKGVVDYEQYF. CDR3 nucleotides: TGTGCCAGCAGTAAGGGGGTAGTAGACTACGAGCAGTACTTC.

The chain combines TRBV12-5 with TRBJ1-4, with D perhaps TRBD1 (5 bases). The CDR3 is 17 residues long. V gave up 6 bases and J gave up 6 bases, with 23 bases separating them. Germline values: CDR1 LGHNT, CDR2 FRNRAP. CDR3 loop: CASGPNGGNGVDEKLFF. DNA for the CDR3: TGTGCTAGTGGCCCAAACGGGGGAAATGGGGTCGATGAAAAACTGTTTTTT.